A single sample is the source of the 11 T cell receptor beta chains below, sequenced in a study of shared clonotypes between healthy human individuals. The repertoire was sequenced with immunoSEQ multiplex PCR; TCRdb's copy has only in-frame clones and lacks some. The sample carries some 320,000 clones, more than 75% recorded once. Sequenced sample: memory CD8+ T cells sorted from blood. Subset of the sample: CD45RO+ cells pooled with CCR7-negative TemRA cells. The receptors originated from a man younger than 30 in good health.

The J gene is TRBJ1-1, the V gene TRBV2; D ambiguous. Germline loops: CDR1 SNHLY, CDR2 FYNNEI. The V end was cut by 4 bases, the J end by 3 bases, with 12 bases between. The CDR3 loop spans 14 amino acids. As DNA, the CDR3 is TGTGCCAGCAGTGCCTTCCGGGGAGACACTGAAGCTTTCTTT. This gives the protein CASSAFRGDTEAFF.

The chain carries TRBV18 and TRBJ1-2; D is unresolved. The CDR3 runs to 13 residues. Per germline, CDR1 KGHSH and CDR2 LQKENI. With 6 bases removed from V and 2 bases from J, the gap between germline ends came to 10 bases. The CDR3: CASSDGPNYGYTF. In DNA form, the CDR3 reads TGTGCCAGCTCCGACGGGCCGAACTATGGCTACACCTTC.

This clone appeared a single time. The gene calls are TRBV7-9 and TRBJ1-3; D remains ambiguous. CDR3 length: 17 residues. V lost 1 base to trimming and J lost 0 bases, with 13 bases between them. The germline V gene has CDR1 SEHNR and CDR2 FQNEAQ (reference sequence). This CDR3 reads CASSLVVGSDSGNTIYF. The CDR3 DNA reads as TGTGCCAGCAGCTTAGTAGTGGGAAGCGACTCTGGAAACACCATATATTTT.

The rearrangement joins TRBV11-1 to TRBJ1-2; D may be TRBD1 (5 bases). This CDR3 comprises 15 residues. V was trimmed by 5 bases and J by 3 bases, leaving 16 bases between them. CDR1 SGHAT and CDR2 FQDESV come from the germline V gene (reference sequence). CDR3 sequence reads: CASSPGEGLYYGYTF. The CDR3 region has the DNA TGTGCCAGCAGCCCTGGTGAGGGACTTTACTATGGCTACACCTTC.

The gene calls are TRBV15 and TRBJ2-2; 9 nucleotides align to TRBD1. Germline CDR1 is LNHNV and CDR2 is YYDKDF (reference sequence). The ends lost 3 bases at V and 4 bases at J; junction bases unmatched: 9. This CDR3 comprises 17 residues. The DNA of the CDR3 is TGTGCCACCAGCAGGTCCCCGGGACAGGGCATCACCGGGGAGCTGTTTTTT. Translating it yields CATSRSPGQGITGELFF.

The chain is built from TRBV30 and TRBJ2-7; D could derive from TRBD1 or TRBD2 (5 bases each). V lost 0 bases to trimming and J lost 4 bases, with 7 bases between them. Germline V lookup: CDR1 GTSNPN, CDR2 SVGIG (reference sequence). This CDR3 is 12 amino acids long. The CDR3 is CAWSVWGYEQYF. The CDR3, as DNA: TGTGCCTGGAGTGTGTGGGGGTACGAGCAGTACTTC.

The sample holds a few counts of this clone. CDR3 amino acids: CASSQLTENTEAFF. The DNA for the CDR3 is TGTGCCAGCAGCCAGCTAACAGAGAACACTGAAGCTTTCTTT. The chain combines TRBV4-2 with TRBJ1-1; D gene unclear. Per the germline V gene, CDR1 is LGHNA and CDR2 is YNFKEQ. The V gene lost 3 bases and the J gene lost 1 base, with 9 bases spanning the gap. The CDR3 spans 14 residues.

The chain has TRBV6-5 and TRBJ2-5; 8 bases align to TRBD2. The CDR3 runs to 16 residues. J was trimmed by 5 bases and V by 4 bases; bases with no gene match: 12. Germline assignment: CDR1 MNHEY and CDR2 SVGAGI. The CDR3 region is CASSSLAGPPEETQYF. In nucleotides, the CDR3 is TGTGCCAGCAGTTCATTAGCGGGGCCGCCTGAGGAGACCCAGTACTTC.

The CDR3 region has the DNA TGTGCCAGCAGTTACCGTGGGACAGGGCAAAAACTGTTTTTT. This translates into CASSYRGTGQKLFF. This chain uses TRBV6-5 with TRBJ1-4; 9 bases are shared with TRBD1. The CDR3 totals 14 residues. With 2 bases clipped from V and 9 bases from J, the junction kept 4 bases outside the gene matches. From germline, CDR1 is MNHEY and CDR2 SVGAGI.

The rearrangement links TRBV5-1 to TRBJ1-2; 7 nucleotides agree with TRBD1. The CDR3 spans 12 residues. The V segment lost 5 bases and the J segment 7 bases; nucleotides outside the gene matches: 5. In germline, CDR1 is SGHRS, CDR2 YFSETQ. For the CDR3, the DNA is TGCGCCAGCAGACCAACAGGGGCTGGCTACACCTTC. Protein: CASRPTGAGYTF.

The gene calls are TRBV13 and TRBJ2-5; the D gene is possibly TRBD2 (5 bases). V gave up 1 base and J gave up 4 bases, with 13 bases separating them. Germline CDR1 and CDR2: PRHDT and FYEKMQ (reference sequence). CDR3 length: 15 amino acids. This CDR3 reads CASSLATSVAETQYF. The CDR3 coding sequence is TGTGCCAGCAGCTTAGCTACTAGTGTCGCAGAGACCCAGTACTTC.